This TCR beta chain is drawn from a study of T cell repertoires in cytomegalovirus infection. For the study at large: It was recently identified HLA-C-restricted and well-studied HLA-B-restricted CMV epitopes that the study used. Matching HLA type and CMV infection were both indicated by public TCR beta signatures. General study findings and limits: Within the response measured ex vivo, HLA-C-restricted CMV-specific TCR beta clonotypes were dominant. Accumulated public TCR beta family frequency recognized individuals carrying CMV together with the relevant HLA.

Comments on this clonotype: Antigen unknown.

The CDR3 spans 16 residues. V lost 5 bases and J lost 6, with 22 bases in between. MiXCR, applied by TCRdb to the reads, yields one record per CDR3 protein. The repertoire has 450,000 to 650,000 distinct CDR3 sequences, over 35% of them found once; the top ten carry 48%. Source: cultured PBMCs, taken from culture after CMV antigen stimulation. The genes are TRBV12-3 or TRBV12-4 and TRBJ1-1; D unclear. The TCR was taken from a human donor in good health (CMV status not recorded). Some clones in this sample may be carry-over from other donors' samples. CDR3 bases: TGTGCCAGCAGTCCCCGTCTTGCGGGGAACCATCCTGAAGCTTTCTTT. It encodes CASSPRLAGNHPEAFF.